These 11 T cell receptor gamma chains were all obtained from the same sample, sequenced in a study of Vδ1+ human thymocytes. Whole-study results and caveats: Thymic TRG and TRD repertoires appeared highly polyclonal.

RNA was extracted from the cells and then reverse transcribed. CDR3 amplicons came from multiplex PCR with pooled V-gene forward and constant-region reverse primers. TCRdb made new clone calls on the multiplex PCR reads using CATT. This table has 8,500 to 13,000 gamma-chain clones, under 55% appearing once. These receptors have no known antigen. Sequencing used Vdelta1+ gamma-delta thymocytes from the thymus. Subset specified: FACS-sorted CD3+ TCRalphabeta- TCRVdelta1+ TCRVdelta2- thymocytes. The receptor source for this set is a boy under two years old who had congenital heart surgery.

The chain has TRGV2 and TRGJ1 or TRGJ2. The germline gives CDR1 EGSNGY, CDR2 YDSYNSKV. The CDR3 contains 13 residues. V dropped 2 bases and J dropped 4; count of bases not matched to a gene: 5. The CDR3 DNA follows: TGTGCCACCTGGGACGAAAGCTATTATAAGAAACTCTTT. The encoded protein is CATWDESYYKKLF.

The rearrangement uses TRGV9 and TRGJ1 or TRGJ2. In the absence of a J gene in TCRdb, the DNA was matched to germline to assign it here. Trimming cost V 6 bases and J 0 bases; bases outside gene matches: 5. The V gene's germline CDR1 is GITISATS and CDR2 ISYDGTV (reference sequence). This CDR3 has 13 residues. The CDR3 sequence: CALWNGNYYKKLF. As DNA, the CDR3 is TGTGCCTTGTGGAACGGGAATTATTATAAGAAACTCTTT.

The V gene is TRGV9, the J gene TRGJP1. V lost 3 bases, J lost 0 bases, and 1 base stayed unmatched. Germline values: CDR1 GITISATS, CDR2 ISYDGTV (reference sequence). The CDR3 contains 14 residues. The CDR3 is CALWENTTGWFKIF. The CDR3 nucleotides read TGTGCCTTGTGGGAGAATACCACTGGTTGGTTCAAGATATTT.

This clone was seen only a few times. One end of the junction varies from germline; a read error may be responsible. The V gene is TRGV9, the J gene TRGJ1 or TRGJ2. CDR3 length: 16 residues. The V gene's germline CDR1 is GITISATS and CDR2 ISYDGTV (reference sequence). CDR3: CALWEALPSNYYKKIF. CDR3 sequence (DNA): TGTGCCTTGTGGGAGGCTTTACCGTCGAATTATTATAAGAAAATCTTT.

The chain is built from TRGV9 and TRGJ1 or TRGJ2. Here the J gene came from matching the DNA to germline, since TCRdb omits it. V dropped 4 bases and J dropped 1; count of bases not matched to a gene: 4. Germline V gene lookup returns CDR1 GITISATS and CDR2 ISYDGTV (reference sequence). CDR3 length: 13 residues. The CDR3: CALWDANYYKKLF. The CDR3, as DNA: TGTGCCTTGTGGGATGCTAATTATTATAAGAAACTCTTT.

About this clone: Additional DNA sequences in this sample encode the identical CDR3. The J gene is TRGJ1 or TRGJ2, the V gene TRGV4. The CDR3 covers 13 residues. CDR1 is EGSTGY and CDR2 is YDSYTSSV in the germline V gene. J gave up 4 bases and V 0 bases, and 3 bases lay outside the gene matches. DNA for the CDR3: TGTGCCACCTGGGATGGGCTCTATTATAAGAAACTCTTT. Its protein product is CATWDGLYYKKLF.

The chain couples TRGV9 to TRGJ1 or TRGJ2. V gave up 3 bases and J gave up 3 bases; unmatched junction bases: 5. CDR1 GITISATS and CDR2 ISYDGTV come from the germline V gene (reference sequence). There are 13 residues in the CDR3. The CDR3 region is CALWESSYYKKLF. As DNA, the CDR3 is TGTGCCTTGTGGGAGTCCTCTTATTATAAGAAACTCTTT.

A word on this clone: Other DNA sequences of this sample code for an identical CDR3. The chain employs TRGV4 and TRGJ1 or TRGJ2. Matching the DNA to germline supplied the J gene, which TCRdb does not give. The CDR3 length is 13 residues. From germline, CDR1 is EGSTGY and CDR2 YDSYTSSV. Trimming took 0 bases from V and 7 from J; bases not matched to a gene: 6. The CDR3 DNA sequence: TGTGCCACCTGGGATGGGCCGGGGTATAAGAAACTCTTT. This gives the protein CATWDGPGYKKLF.

This clone was recorded a few times. V and J are TRGV9 and TRGJ1 or TRGJ2. V trimming: 0 bases; J trimming: 3 bases; junction bases outside the gene matches: 5. This CDR3 spans 14 amino acids. Germline CDR1 reads GITISATS; CDR2 reads ISYDGTV (reference sequence). The CDR3 here is CALWEVRLYYKKLF. DNA for the CDR3: TGTGCCTTGTGGGAGGTGCGGCTTTATTATAAGAAACTCTTT.

V is TRGV5 and J is TRGJ1 or TRGJ2. Germline CDR1 and CDR2: VINAFY and YDVSNSKD. Trimming cost V 5 bases and J 10 bases; bases outside gene matches: 8. This CDR3 has 11 residues. CDR3 sequence: CATWAGGKKLF. The DNA for the CDR3 is TGTGCCACCTGGGCTGGGGGGAAGAAACTCTTT.

The rearrangement links TRGV4 to TRGJP2. The J gene comes from matching the DNA to germline here; TCRdb lacks it. The CDR3 has 12 residues. CDR1 is EGSTGY, CDR2 YDSYTSSV, per germline. The ends lost 0 bases at V and 10 bases at J; junction bases unmatched: 2. The CDR3 here is CATWDGRWIKTF. Written as DNA, the CDR3 is TGTGCCACCTGGGATGGGCGTTGGATCAAGACGTTT.